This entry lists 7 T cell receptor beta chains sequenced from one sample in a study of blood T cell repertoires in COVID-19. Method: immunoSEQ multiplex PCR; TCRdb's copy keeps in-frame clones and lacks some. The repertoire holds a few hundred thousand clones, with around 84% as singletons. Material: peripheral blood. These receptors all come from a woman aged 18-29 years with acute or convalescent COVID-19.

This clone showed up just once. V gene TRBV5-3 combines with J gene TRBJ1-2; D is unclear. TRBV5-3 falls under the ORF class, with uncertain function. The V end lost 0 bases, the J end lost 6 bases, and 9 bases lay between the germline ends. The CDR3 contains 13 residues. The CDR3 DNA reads TGTGCCAGAAGCTTGGTCCTGACAAATGGCTACACCTTC. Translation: CARSLVLTNGYTF.

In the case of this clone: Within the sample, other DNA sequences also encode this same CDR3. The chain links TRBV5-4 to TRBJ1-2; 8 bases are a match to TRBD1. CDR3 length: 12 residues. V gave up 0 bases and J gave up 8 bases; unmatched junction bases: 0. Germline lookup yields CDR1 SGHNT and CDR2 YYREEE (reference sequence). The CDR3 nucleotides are TGTGCCAGCAGCTTGGACAGGGGGGGCTACACCTTC. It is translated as CASSLDRGGYTF.

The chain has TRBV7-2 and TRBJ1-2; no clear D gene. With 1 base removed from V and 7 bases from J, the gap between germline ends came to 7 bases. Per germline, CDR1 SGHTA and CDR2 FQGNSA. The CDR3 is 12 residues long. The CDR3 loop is CASSLGVRGYTF. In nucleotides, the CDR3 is TGTGCCAGCAGCTTAGGAGTTCGTGGCTACACCTTC. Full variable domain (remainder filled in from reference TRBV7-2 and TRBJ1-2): GAGVSQSPSNKVTEKGKDVELRCDPISGHTALYWYRQSLGQGLEFLIYFQGNSAPDKSGLPSDRFSAERTGGSVSTLTIQRTQQEDSAVYLCASSLGVRGYTFGSGTRLTVV.

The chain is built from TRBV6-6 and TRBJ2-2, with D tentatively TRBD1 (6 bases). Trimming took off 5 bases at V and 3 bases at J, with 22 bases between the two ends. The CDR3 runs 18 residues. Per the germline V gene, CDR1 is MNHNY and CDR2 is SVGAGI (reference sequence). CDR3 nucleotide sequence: TGTGCCAGCAGTCATTATGAATTCCGGGACACCTACACCGGGGAGCTGTTTTTT. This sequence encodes CASSHYEFRDTYTGELFF.

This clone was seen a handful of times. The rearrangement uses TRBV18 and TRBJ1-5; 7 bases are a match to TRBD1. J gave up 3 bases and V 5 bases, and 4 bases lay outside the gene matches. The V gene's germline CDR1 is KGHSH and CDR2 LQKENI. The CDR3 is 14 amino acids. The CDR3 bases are TGTGCCAGCTCATCGACAGGGAACAATCAGCCCCAGCATTTT. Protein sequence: CASSSTGNNQPQHF. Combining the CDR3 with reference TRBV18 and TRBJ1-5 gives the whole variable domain NAGVMQNPRHLVRRRGQEARLRCSPMKGHSHVYWYRQLPEEGLKFMVYLQKENIIDESGMPKERFSAEFPKEGPSILRIQQVVRGDSAAYFCASSSTGNNQPQHFGDGTRLSIL.

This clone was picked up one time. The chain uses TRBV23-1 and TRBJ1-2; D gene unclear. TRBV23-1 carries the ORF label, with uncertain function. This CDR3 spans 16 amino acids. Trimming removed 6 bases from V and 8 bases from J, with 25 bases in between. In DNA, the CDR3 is TGCGCCAGCAGCCAACTTTTGTCGCGGACTGGGCCCGGCTACACCTTC. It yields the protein CASSQLLSRTGPGYTF.

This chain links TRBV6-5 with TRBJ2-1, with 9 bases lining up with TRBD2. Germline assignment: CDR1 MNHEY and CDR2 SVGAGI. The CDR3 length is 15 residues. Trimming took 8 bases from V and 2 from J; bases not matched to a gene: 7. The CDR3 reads CASSKAGGAYNEQFF. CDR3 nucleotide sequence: TGTGCCAGCTCAAAAGCGGGGGGTGCCTACAATGAGCAGTTCTTC.